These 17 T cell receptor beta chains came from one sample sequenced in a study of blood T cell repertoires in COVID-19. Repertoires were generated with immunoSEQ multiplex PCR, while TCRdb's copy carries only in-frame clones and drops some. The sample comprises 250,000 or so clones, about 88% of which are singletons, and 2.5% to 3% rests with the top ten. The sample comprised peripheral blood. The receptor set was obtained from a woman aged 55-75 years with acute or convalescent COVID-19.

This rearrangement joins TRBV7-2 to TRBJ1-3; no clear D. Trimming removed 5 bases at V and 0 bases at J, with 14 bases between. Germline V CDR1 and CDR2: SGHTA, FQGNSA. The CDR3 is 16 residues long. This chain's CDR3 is CASSLPRLSSGNTIYF. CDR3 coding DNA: TGTGCCAGCAGCCTGCCCAGGCTCTCCTCTGGAAACACCATATATTTT.

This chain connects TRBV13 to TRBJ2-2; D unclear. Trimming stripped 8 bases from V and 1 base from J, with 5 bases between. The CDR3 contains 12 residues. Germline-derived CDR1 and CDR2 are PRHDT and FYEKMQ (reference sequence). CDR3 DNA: TGTGCCAGCGGCCGGAACACCGGGGAGCTGTTTTTT. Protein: CASGRNTGELFF.

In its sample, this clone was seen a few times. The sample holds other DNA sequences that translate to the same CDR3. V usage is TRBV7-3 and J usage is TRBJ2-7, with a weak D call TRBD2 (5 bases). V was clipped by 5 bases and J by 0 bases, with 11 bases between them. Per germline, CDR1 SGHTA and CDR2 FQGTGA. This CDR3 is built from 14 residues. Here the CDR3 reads CASSPGLDSYEQYF. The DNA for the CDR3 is TGTGCCAGCAGCCCCGGACTCGACTCCTACGAGCAGTACTTC.

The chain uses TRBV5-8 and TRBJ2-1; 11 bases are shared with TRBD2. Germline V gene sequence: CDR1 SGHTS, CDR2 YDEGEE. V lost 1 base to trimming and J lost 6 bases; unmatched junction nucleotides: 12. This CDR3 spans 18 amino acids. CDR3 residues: CASSLPWGLAGGGNEQFF. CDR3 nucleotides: TGTGCCAGCAGCTTGCCCTGGGGTCTAGCGGGGGGCGGCAATGAGCAGTTCTTC.

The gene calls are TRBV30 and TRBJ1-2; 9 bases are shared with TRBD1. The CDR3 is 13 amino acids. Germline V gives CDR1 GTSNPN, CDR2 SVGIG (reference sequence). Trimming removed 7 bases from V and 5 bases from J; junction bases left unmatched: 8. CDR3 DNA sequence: TGTGCCTTTACAGGGGGCGAGGGGTATGGCTACACCTTC. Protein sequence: CAFTGGEGYGYTF.

The CDR3 here is CASSYRDSSYNEQFF. In DNA, the CDR3 is TGTGCCAGCAGTTACAGGGACAGCTCCTACAATGAGCAGTTCTTC. The chain recombines TRBV6-5 with TRBJ2-1; 7 bases align to TRBD1. The CDR3 consists of 15 residues. Germline lookup yields CDR1 MNHEY and CDR2 SVGAGI. V was pared by 2 bases and J by 0 bases, with 1 base of the junction left unmatched.

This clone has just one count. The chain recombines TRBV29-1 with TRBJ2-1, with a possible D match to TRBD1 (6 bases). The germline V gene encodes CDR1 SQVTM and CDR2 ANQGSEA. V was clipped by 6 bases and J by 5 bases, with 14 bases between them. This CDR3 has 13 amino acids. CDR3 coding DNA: TGCAGCGTGACCTGGACAGCAAACAATGAGCAGTTCTTC. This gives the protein CSVTWTANNEQFF.

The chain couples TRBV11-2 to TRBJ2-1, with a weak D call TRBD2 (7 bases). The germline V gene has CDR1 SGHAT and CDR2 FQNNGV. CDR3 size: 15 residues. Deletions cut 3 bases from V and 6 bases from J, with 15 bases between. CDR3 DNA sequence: TGTGCCAGCAGCTTGGCAGGGGCGGGAGTCAATGAGCAGTTCTTC. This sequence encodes CASSLAGAGVNEQFF.

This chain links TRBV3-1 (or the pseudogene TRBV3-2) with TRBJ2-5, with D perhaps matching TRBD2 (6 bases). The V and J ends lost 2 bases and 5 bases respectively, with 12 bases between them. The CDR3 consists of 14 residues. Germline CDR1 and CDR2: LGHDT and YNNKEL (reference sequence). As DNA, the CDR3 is TGTGCCAGCAGCCAACTCACGGAGGGGGAGACCCAGTACTTC. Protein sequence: CASSQLTEGETQYF.

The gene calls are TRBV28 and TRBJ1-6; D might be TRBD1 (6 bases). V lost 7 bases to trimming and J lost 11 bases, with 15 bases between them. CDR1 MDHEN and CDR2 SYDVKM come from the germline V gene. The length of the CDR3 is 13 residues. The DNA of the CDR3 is TGTGCCAGCATCGCTCCAGGGGTCCCACCCCTCCACTTT. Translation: CASIAPGVPPLHF.

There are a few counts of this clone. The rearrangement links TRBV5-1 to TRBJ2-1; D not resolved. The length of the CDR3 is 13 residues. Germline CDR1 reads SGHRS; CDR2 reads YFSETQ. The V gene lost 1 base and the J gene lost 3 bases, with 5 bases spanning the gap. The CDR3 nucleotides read TGCGCCAGCAGCTTGCGTAGCTACAATGAGCAGTTCTTC. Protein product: CASSLRSYNEQFF. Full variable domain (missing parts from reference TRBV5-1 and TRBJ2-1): KAGVTQTPRYLIKTRGQQVTLSCSPISGHRSVSWYQQTPGQGLQFLFEYFSETQRNKGNFPGRFSGRQFSNSRSEMNVSTLELGDSALYLCASSLRSYNEQFFGPGTRLTVL.

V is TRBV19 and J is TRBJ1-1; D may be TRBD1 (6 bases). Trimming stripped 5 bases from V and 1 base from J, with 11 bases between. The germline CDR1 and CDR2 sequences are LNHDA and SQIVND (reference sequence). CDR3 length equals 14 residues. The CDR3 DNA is TGTGCCAGTAGTGAACAGGGCGGGAACACTGAAGCTTTCTTT. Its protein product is CASSEQGGNTEAFF.

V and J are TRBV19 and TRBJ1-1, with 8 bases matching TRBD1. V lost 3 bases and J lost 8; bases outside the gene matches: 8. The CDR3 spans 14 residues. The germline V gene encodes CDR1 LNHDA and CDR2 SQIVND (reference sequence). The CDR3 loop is CASSIARRDREAFF. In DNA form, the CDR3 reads TGTGCCAGTAGTATTGCAAGACGGGACAGGGAAGCTTTCTTT.

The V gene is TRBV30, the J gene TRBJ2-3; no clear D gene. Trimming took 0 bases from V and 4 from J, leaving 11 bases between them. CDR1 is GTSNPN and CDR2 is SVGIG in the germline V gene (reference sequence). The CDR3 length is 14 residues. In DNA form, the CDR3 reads TGTGCCTGGAGTGTCAGTTCTTGGCCAGATACGCAGTATTTT. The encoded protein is CAWSVSSWPDTQYF.

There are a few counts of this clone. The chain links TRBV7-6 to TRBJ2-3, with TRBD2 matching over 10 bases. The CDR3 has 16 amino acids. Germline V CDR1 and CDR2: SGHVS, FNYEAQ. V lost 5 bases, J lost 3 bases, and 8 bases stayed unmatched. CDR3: CASSRRLLAGTDTQYF. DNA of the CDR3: TGTGCCAGCAGCCGAAGGTTACTAGCGGGAACAGATACGCAGTATTTT.

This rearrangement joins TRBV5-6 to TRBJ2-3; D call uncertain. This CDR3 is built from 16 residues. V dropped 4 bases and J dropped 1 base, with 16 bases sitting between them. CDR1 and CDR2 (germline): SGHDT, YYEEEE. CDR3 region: CASSLDGGSGTDTQYF. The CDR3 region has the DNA TGTGCCAGCAGCCTCGACGGCGGTTCCGGCACAGATACGCAGTATTTT.

The CDR3 sequence: CAWSASRYNEQFF. DNA of the CDR3: TGTGCCTGGAGTGCTAGTAGGTACAATGAGCAGTTCTTC. This chain links TRBV30 with TRBJ2-1; D gene uncertain. V dropped 1 base and J dropped 4 bases, with 8 bases sitting between them. Germline CDR1 and CDR2: GTSNPN and SVGIG (reference sequence). The CDR3 spans 13 residues.